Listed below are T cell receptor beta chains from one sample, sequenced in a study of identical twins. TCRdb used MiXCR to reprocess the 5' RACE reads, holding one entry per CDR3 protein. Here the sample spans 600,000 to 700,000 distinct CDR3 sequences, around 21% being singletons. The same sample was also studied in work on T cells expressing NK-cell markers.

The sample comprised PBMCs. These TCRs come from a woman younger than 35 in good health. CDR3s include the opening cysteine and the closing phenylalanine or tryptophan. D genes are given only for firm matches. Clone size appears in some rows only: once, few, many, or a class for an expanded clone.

TGTGCCAGCAGCTTATACAGGGGAGACCAGCCCCAGCATTTT | CASSLYRGDQPQHF | TRBV7-2 | - | TRBD1 | TRBJ1-5
TGTGCCAGCAGTTTAGGACAGTTACTTAACTATGGCTACACCTTC | CASSLGQLLNYGYTF | TRBV12-3/TRBV12-4 | - | - | TRBJ1-2
TGTGCCACCAGCAGTTGGTCGGCCGAGCTGTTTTTT | CATSSWSAELFF | TRBV15 | - | - | TRBJ2-2
TGTGCCAGCAGCTTAGATCGGGCAGGGAACATTCAGTACTTC | CASSLDRAGNIQYF | TRBV7-2 | - | - | TRBJ2-4
TGCAGTGCTAGAGATACGGCGGGAGGGCCCGTTGAGCAGTTCTTC | CSARDTAGGPVEQFF | TRBV20-1 | - | TRBD2 | TRBJ2-1
TGCAGTGCCGACCCTGGGGTATCCTACAATGAGCAGTTCTTC | CSADPGVSYNEQFF | TRBV20-1 | - | - | TRBJ2-1
TGTGCCAGCAGTTTAGGGCTAGCGGGATATGAGCAGTTCTTC | CASSLGLAGYEQFF | TRBV12-3/TRBV12-4 | - | TRBD2 | TRBJ2-1
TGCGCCAGCAGCCAAGGGGTAGCGGGAGGTGGTAATACGCAGTATTTT | CASSQGVAGGGNTQYF | TRBV4-3 | many | TRBD2 | TRBJ2-3
TGTGCCAGCAGTTTATGGACTAGCGTCCGGGGGACCCAGTACTTC | CASSLWTSVRGTQYF | TRBV12-3/TRBV12-4 | few | TRBD2 | TRBJ2-5
TGTGCCAGCAGCCGAGGGACAGGGGGTTTGACTGAAGCTTTCTTT | CASSRGTGGLTEAFF | TRBV3-1 | - | TRBD1 | TRBJ1-1
TGTGCCAGCAGTCGGACTAGCGGGGGTTGGGAGACCCAGTACTTC | CASSRTSGGWETQYF | TRBV28 | - | TRBD2 | TRBJ2-5
TGCAGTGCTAGTGACCCACGGGTAGCCAAAAACATTCAGTACTTC | CSASDPRVAKNIQYF | TRBV20-1 | few | - | TRBJ2-4
TGTGCCAGCAGTGACTGGTTTTCCAATGAGCAGTTCTTC | CASSDWFSNEQFF | TRBV6-4 | - | - | TRBJ2-1
TGTGCCAGCAGGGGGGGAGCAGGCACCGGGGAGCTGTTTTTT | CASRGGAGTGELFF | TRBV2 | - | - | TRBJ2-2
TGTGCCAGCAGCTTCGGTTTATTTTTGAATGAGCAGTTCTTC | CASSFGLFLNEQFF | TRBV7-9 | - | - | TRBJ2-1
TGCAGCGTTGAAGTCGGGACTAGCGGCAATGAGCAGTTCTTC | CSVEVGTSGNEQFF | TRBV29-1 | - | TRBD2 | TRBJ2-1
TGCGCCAGCAGCCGAGAGGGACAGGGGAACTATGGCTACACCTTC | CASSREGQGNYGYTF | TRBV4-3 | many | TRBD1 | TRBJ1-2
TGTGCCAGCAGTCTACGACGGACTCCTGCAAGCTATGGCTACACCTTC | CASSLRRTPASYGYTF | TRBV12-3/TRBV12-4 | few | - | TRBJ1-2
TGTGCCAGCAGGCCAACAGGAATAGACACCGGGGAGCTGTTTTTT | CASRPTGIDTGELFF | TRBV7-9 | - | - | TRBJ2-2
TGTGCCAGCAGTTTGGTCCCCGACAGGAGCTATGGCTACACCTTC | CASSLVPDRSYGYTF | TRBV12-3/TRBV12-4 | few | - | TRBJ1-2
TGCAGCGTTAGGGGCCGTGTGGAGACCCAGTACTTC | CSVRGRVETQYF | TRBV29-1 | few | - | TRBJ2-5
TGTGCCAGCAGCTTGATCGTGAACACCGGGGAGCTGTTTTTT | CASSLIVNTGELFF | TRBV5-6 | - | - | TRBJ2-2
TGCAGCGTGTGGGATCTTTACTCCTACGAGCAGTACTTC | CSVWDLYSYEQYF | TRBV29-1 | many | - | TRBJ2-7
TGTGCCAGCAAACGGGAATCTGCTGAAGCTTTCTTT | CASKRESAEAFF | TRBV5-6 | few | - | TRBJ1-1
TGCGCCAGCAGCTTGGATAGGGGCGGTGAAGCTTTCTTT | CASSLDRGGEAFF | TRBV5-1 | many | - | TRBJ1-1
TGTGCCACCAGTGATTTAAGGGCTCGGGAGCAGTTCTTC | CATSDLRAREQFF | TRBV24-1 | - | - | TRBJ2-1
TGTGCCAGCAGCTCCAAGGGACTAGCGGACAATGAGCAGTTCTTC | CASSSKGLADNEQFF | TRBV9 | few | TRBD2 | TRBJ2-1
TGTGCCAGCTCACCCGTCGGGGTATCCAATGAGCAGTTCTTC | CASSPVGVSNEQFF | TRBV18 | few | - | TRBJ2-1
TGTGCCAGCAGCGTCACCGCTAATGGCTACACCTTC | CASSVTANGYTF | TRBV12-3/TRBV12-4 | - | - | TRBJ1-2
TGCAGTGCTAGCAACGTCAACAATGAGCAGTTCTTC | CSASNVNNEQFF | TRBV20-1 | many | - | TRBJ2-1
TGTGCCAGCAGAGCTCGAGGGGGCGGGAGGGCCTACAATGAGCAGTTCTTC | CASRARGGGRAYNEQFF | TRBV6-2/TRBV6-3 | - | TRBD2 | TRBJ2-1
TGTGCCAGCAGCCCTGGGACAGGCCGGACCTACGAGCAGTACTTC | CASSPGTGRTYEQYF | TRBV6-2/TRBV6-3 | many | TRBD1 | TRBJ2-7
TGCGCCAGCAGCTTGGGGTCCGTGAGCTCTGGAAACACCATATATTTT | CASSLGSVSSGNTIYF | TRBV5-1 | few | - | TRBJ1-3
TGTGCAAGTCGCTTAGTAATTGCGGGAGGGGTCTCCTACGAGCAGTACTTC | CASRLVIAGGVSYEQYF | TRBV12-2 | many | - | TRBJ2-7
TGTGCCAGCAGCTTAGGCGGACCCCTAACAGATACGCAGTATTTT | CASSLGGPLTDTQYF | TRBV7-2 | few | - | TRBJ2-3
TGTGCCAGCAGTTACTCCAGAACTGGAGATACGCAGTATTTT | CASSYSRTGDTQYF | TRBV6-5 | few | - | TRBJ2-3
TGCGCCAGCAGCCTGCTGGCGGGAGCCCACGAGCAGTACTTC | CASSLLAGAHEQYF | TRBV4-3 | many | TRBD2 | TRBJ2-7
TGTGCCAGCAGCTTTCTAATCGGGACCGGTGGAAACACCATATATTTT | CASSFLIGTGGNTIYF | TRBV11-2 | few | - | TRBJ1-3
TGCGCCAGCGGCACCGGACAGGGCCTCACAGATACGCAGTATTTT | CASGTGQGLTDTQYF | TRBV5-1 | many | TRBD1 | TRBJ2-3
TGCAGCGTTGAAGCACAAGGGGGTGGTGGCTACACCTTC | CSVEAQGGGGYTF | TRBV29-1 | many | - | TRBJ1-2
TGTGCCAGCAGCACCTTCGGGCTAGCGCCGTACAATGAGCAGTTCTTC | CASSTFGLAPYNEQFF | TRBV3-1 | few | - | TRBJ2-1
TGTGCCAGCAGCCGAAGGGTAGCGGGGAGCACAGATACGCAGTATTTT | CASSRRVAGSTDTQYF | TRBV7-2 | few | TRBD2 | TRBJ2-3
TGTGCCAGCAGCCAACCCGAAAGGGCTCGTGGGGAGCTGTTTTTT | CASSQPERARGELFF | TRBV4-2 | once | - | TRBJ2-2
TGTGCCAGCAGTACAAGTAACTATGGCTACACCTTC | CASSTSNYGYTF | TRBV12-3/TRBV12-4 | many | - | TRBJ1-2
TGCAGTGCCCAGAGGGGGGAAGCTTTCTTT | CSAQRGEAFF | TRBV20-1 | - | - | TRBJ1-1
TGTGCCAGCAGTTTTGGCAGGGAGAGGGGCTACACCTTC | CASSFGRERGYTF | TRBV12-3/TRBV12-4 | many | - | TRBJ1-2
TGTGCCAGCAGCTCGGACCGGGACAGGGCATACGAAAAACTGTTTTTT | CASSSDRDRAYEKLFF | TRBV5-6 | - | TRBD1 | TRBJ1-4
TGTGCCACCAGTGATCCTAGCGGGGGGGGGCTTCGTGAGTATTTT | CATSDPSGGGLREYF | TRBV24-1 | - | TRBD2 | TRBJ2-3
TGTGCCACCAGTGATCCAGGAGCGGGAGGCGGGGAGCAGTTCTTC | CATSDPGAGGGEQFF | TRBV24-1 | many | TRBD2 | TRBJ2-1
TGTGCCAGCACCGACCCACAGGGGCCGGATATCTATGGCTACACCTTC | CASTDPQGPDIYGYTF | TRBV12-3/TRBV12-4 | few | TRBD1 | TRBJ1-2
TGTGCCAGCAGTTTGGTAGGGCAGGGCGGAGGGCCCCAGCATTTT | CASSLVGQGGGPQHF | TRBV12-3/TRBV12-4 | - | - | TRBJ1-5
TGTGCCAGCAGTTTAGGGGGGCGCGGAAACGAGCAGTACTTC | CASSLGGRGNEQYF | TRBV28 | - | - | TRBJ2-7
TGTGCCAGCGAATCCGGAACAGATACGCAGTATTTT | CASESGTDTQYF | TRBV6-5 | - | - | TRBJ2-3
TGCAGCGTTTCCCCCGGGACCACGTATGGCTACACCTTC | CSVSPGTTYGYTF | TRBV29-1 | few | - | TRBJ1-2
TGTGCCAGCAGCCAAGGGACAGGAGGAAATGGCTACACCTTC | CASSQGTGGNGYTF | TRBV3-1 | once | TRBD1 | TRBJ1-2
TGCGCCAGCTATCAGACAGCTTCAGGACAAGAGACCCAGTACTTC | CASYQTASGQETQYF | TRBV10-2 | - | - | TRBJ2-5
TGTGCCATCAGCCTAGCGGGAGGTAGCGGCACAGATACGCAGTATTTT | CAISLAGGSGTDTQYF | TRBV10-3 | few | TRBD2 | TRBJ2-3
TGTGCCAGCAGGATGGGGATTCAAAACATTCAGTACTTC | CASRMGIQNIQYF | TRBV6-1 | few | - | TRBJ2-4
TGTGCCAGCAGTCCCCAGCCCGAGGGTGATTCCAATGAGCAGTTCTTC | CASSPQPEGDSNEQFF | TRBV12-3/TRBV12-4 | - | - | TRBJ2-1
TGTGCCAGCAGTGCCCGGGGGGAGCAAGAGACCCAGTACTTC | CASSARGEQETQYF | TRBV9 | - | TRBD2 | TRBJ2-5